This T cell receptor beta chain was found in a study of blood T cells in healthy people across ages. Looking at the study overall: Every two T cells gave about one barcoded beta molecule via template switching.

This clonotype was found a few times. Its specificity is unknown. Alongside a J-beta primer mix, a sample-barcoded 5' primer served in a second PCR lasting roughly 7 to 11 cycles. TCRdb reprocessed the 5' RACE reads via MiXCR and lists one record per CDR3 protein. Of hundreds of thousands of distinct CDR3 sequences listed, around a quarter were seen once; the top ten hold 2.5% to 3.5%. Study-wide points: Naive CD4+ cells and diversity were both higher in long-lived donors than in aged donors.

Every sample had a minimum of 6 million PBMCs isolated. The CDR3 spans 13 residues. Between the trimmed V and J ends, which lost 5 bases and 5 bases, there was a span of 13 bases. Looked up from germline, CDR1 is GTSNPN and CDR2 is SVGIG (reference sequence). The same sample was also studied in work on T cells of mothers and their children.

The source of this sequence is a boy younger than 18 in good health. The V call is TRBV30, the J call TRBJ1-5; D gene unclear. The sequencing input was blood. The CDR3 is CAWGRGVDQPQHF. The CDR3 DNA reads TGTGCCTGGGGTCGGGGAGTGGATCAGCCCCAGCATTTT.